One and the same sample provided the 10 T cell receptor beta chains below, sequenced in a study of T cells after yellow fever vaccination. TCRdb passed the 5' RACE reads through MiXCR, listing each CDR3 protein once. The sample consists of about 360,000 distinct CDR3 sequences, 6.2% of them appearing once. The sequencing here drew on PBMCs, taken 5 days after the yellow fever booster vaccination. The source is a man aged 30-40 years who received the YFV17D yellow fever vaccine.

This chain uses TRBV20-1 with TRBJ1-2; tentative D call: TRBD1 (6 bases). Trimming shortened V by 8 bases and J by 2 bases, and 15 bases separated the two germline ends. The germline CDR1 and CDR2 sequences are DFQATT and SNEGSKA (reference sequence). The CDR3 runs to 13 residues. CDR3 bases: TGCAGTTTAAGGGCGGGGGCGAACTATGGCTACACCTTC. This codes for CSLRAGANYGYTF.

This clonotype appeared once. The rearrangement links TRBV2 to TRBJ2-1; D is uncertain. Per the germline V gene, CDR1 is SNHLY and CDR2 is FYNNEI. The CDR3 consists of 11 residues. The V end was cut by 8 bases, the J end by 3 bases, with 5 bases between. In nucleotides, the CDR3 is TGTGCCAGCGCCCGCTACAATGAGCAGTTCTTC. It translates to CASARYNEQFF.

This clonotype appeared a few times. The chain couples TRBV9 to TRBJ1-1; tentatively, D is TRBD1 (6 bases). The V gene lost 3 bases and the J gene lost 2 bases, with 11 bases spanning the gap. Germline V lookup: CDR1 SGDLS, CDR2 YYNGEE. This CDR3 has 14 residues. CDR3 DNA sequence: TGTGCCAGCAGCGCGGACAGCATCAACACTGAAGCTTTCTTT. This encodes CASSADSINTEAFF.

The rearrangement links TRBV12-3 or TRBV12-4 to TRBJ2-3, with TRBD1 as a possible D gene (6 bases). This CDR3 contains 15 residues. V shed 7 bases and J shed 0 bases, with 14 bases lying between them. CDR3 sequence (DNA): TGTGCCAGCATAACGACAGGAAAAAGCACAGATACGCAGTATTTT. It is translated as CASITTGKSTDTQYF.

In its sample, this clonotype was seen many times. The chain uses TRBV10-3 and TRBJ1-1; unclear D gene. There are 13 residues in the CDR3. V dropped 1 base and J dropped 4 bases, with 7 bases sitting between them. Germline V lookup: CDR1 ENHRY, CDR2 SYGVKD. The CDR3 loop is CAISEWVSTEAFF. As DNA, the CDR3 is TGTGCCATCAGTGAGTGGGTCAGCACTGAAGCTTTCTTT.

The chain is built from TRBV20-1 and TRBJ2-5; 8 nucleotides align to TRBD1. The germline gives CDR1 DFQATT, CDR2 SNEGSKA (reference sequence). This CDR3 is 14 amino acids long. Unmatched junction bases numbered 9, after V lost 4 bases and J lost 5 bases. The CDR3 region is CSATGAGGWETQYF. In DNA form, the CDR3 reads TGCAGTGCTACCGGGGCAGGGGGCTGGGAGACCCAGTACTTC.

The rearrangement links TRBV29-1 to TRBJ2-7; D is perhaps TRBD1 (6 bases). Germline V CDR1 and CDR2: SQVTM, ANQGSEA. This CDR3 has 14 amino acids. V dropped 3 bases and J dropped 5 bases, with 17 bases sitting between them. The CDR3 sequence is CSVDRGGYPDEQYF. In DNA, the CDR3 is TGCAGCGTTGACAGGGGCGGGTATCCGGACGAGCAGTACTTC.

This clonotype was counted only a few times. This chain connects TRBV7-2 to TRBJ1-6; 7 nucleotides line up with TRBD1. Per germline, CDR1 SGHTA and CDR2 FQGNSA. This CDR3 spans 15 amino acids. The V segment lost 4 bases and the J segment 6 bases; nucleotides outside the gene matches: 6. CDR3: CASSYVTGTNSPLHF. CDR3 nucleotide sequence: TGTGCCAGCAGCTACGTGACAGGGACTAATTCACCCCTCCACTTT.

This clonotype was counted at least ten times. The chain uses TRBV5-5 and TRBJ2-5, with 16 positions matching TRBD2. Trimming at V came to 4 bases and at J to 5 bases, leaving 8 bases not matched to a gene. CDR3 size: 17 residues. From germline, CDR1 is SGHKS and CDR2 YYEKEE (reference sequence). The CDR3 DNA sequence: TGTGCCAGCAGCCAGGGACTAGCGGGAGGGTTAAGTGAGACCCAGTACTTC. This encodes CASSQGLAGGLSETQYF.

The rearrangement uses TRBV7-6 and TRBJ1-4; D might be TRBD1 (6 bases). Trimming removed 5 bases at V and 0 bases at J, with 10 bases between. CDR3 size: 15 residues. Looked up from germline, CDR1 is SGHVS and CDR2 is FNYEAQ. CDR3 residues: CASSPRTATNEKLFF. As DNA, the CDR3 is TGTGCCAGCAGCCCGAGGACAGCAACTAATGAAAAACTGTTTTTT.